The source of this T cell receptor beta chain is a study of cytomegalovirus exposure and HLA in healthy donors. Study in general: Early released data had approximately 86 million unique TCRs, all coming from HLA-typed donors.

This CDR3 comprises 15 residues. From germline, CDR1 is LGHNT and CDR2 FRNRAP. V was clipped by 2 bases and J by 2 bases; unmatched bases: 4. The study's findings and limits: Earlier analysis looked at TCR beta V segments, and most were productive about 90% or about 30% of the time. Versus the 666-donor mean, an Asian-associated ancestry cluster reportedly showed fewer N-insertions in a later analysis.

PCR employed 60 Vbeta and 13 Jbeta primers. The protocol was immunoSEQ multiplex PCR, while the TCRdb copy is restricted to in-frame clones and leaves out a portion. The profile shows 170,000 or so clones, around 80% of them singletons. With regard to this clone: Its antigen remains unidentified.

Sequencing was performed on PBMCs. V gene TRBV12-5 combines with J gene TRBJ2-7; 9 bases are shared with TRBD1. The receptor comes from a woman in her 40s in good health and CMV-seronegative. The DNA of the CDR3 is TGTGCTAGTGGTTTGCCCCGACAGGGGGCCTACGAGCAGTACTTC. This encodes CASGLPRQGAYEQYF.